These 20 T cell receptor beta chains were all obtained from the same sample, sequenced in a study of blood T cell repertoires in COVID-19. This table comes from immunoSEQ multiplex PCR, and its TCRdb copy is limited to in-frame clones, with some not included. The sample yields 90,000 to 130,000 clones, roughly 84% seen once. Sequencing was done on a sample of peripheral blood. These receptors were collected from a man aged 35 to 55 with acute or convalescent COVID-19.

Details on this clone: Other nucleotide sequences in the sample specify the same CDR3. The chain recombines TRBV5-5 with TRBJ2-7, with TRBD2 identical over 8 bases. V shed 0 bases, J shed 3 bases, and the junction held 11 bases outside the gene matches. CDR3 size: 17 residues. The germline V gene has CDR1 SGHKS and CDR2 YYEKEE (reference sequence). The CDR3 loop is CASSLAAGAGGLYEQYF. Written as DNA, the CDR3 is TGTGCCAGCAGCTTGGCCGCGGGGGCGGGGGGACTCTACGAGCAGTACTTC.

The J gene is TRBJ2-2, the V gene TRBV7-2; 10 bases fit TRBD2. V lost 3 bases to trimming and J lost 3 bases; unmatched junction nucleotides: 1. CDR1 and CDR2 from the germline V gene are SGHTA and FQGNSA. This CDR3 region has 15 residues. The CDR3 here is CASSFLAGDTGELFF. CDR3 nucleotides: TGTGCCAGCAGCTTCCTAGCGGGAGACACCGGGGAGCTGTTTTTT.

V is TRBV7-3 and J is TRBJ2-5; TRBD1 agrees at 9 bases. Germline values: CDR1 SGHTA, CDR2 FQGTGA. V shed 1 base, J shed 1 base, and the junction held 16 bases outside the gene matches. The CDR3 loop spans 20 amino acids. CDR3 in DNA: TGTGCCAGCAGCTTAATGGTCGGGACAGGGTCTCTTCCATTCCAAGAGACCCAGTACTTC. Translation: CASSLMVGTGSLPFQETQYF.

This sequence joins TRBV27 and TRBJ1-2, with 8 bases aligning to TRBD1. J lost 3 bases, V lost 4 bases, and 10 bases had no gene match. The germline CDR1 and CDR2 sequences are MNHEY and SMNVEV (reference sequence). CDR3 size: 16 residues. The CDR3 DNA reads as TGTGCCAGCAGTTCCTCCCGGCAGGGGGCGGACTATGGCTACACCTTC. Amino acid sequence: CASSSSRQGADYGYTF.

The chain recombines TRBV11-3 with TRBJ2-4; D perhaps matches TRBD2 (6 bases). The CDR3 spans 15 residues. The V end was cut by 2 bases, the J end by 8 bases, with 16 bases between. CDR1 SGHNT and CDR2 YENEEA come from the germline V gene. For the CDR3, the DNA is TGTGCCAGCAGCTTAAGGGGCGGGGTGGCGGACATTCAGTACTTC. The encoded protein is CASSLRGGVADIQYF.

This clone was recorded a few times. CDR3 sequence: CASSWTGGKDQPQHF. The CDR3 DNA is TGCGCCAGCAGCTGGACAGGGGGCAAGGATCAGCCCCAGCATTTT. The chain couples TRBV5-1 to TRBJ1-5; 11 bases align to TRBD1. CDR1 SGHRS and CDR2 YFSETQ come from the germline V gene. Germline trimming cut 3 bases from V and 5 bases from J; bases unmatched to any gene: 4. The CDR3 extends over 15 amino acids. Filled out from reference TRBV5-1 and TRBJ1-5, the complete variable domain reads KAGVTQTPRYLIKTRGQQVTLSCSPISGHRSVSWYQQTPGQGLQFLFEYFSETQRNKGNFPGRFSGRQFSNSRSEMNVSTLELGDSALYLCASSWTGGKDQPQHFGDGTRLSIL.

The rearrangement joins TRBV15 to TRBJ2-2; D is uncertain. Germline-derived CDR1 and CDR2 are LNHNV and YYDKDF (reference sequence). CDR3 length: 15 residues. Trimming shortened V by 4 bases and J by 5 bases, and 14 bases separated the two germline ends. The CDR3 nucleotides are TGTGCCACCAGCACCCGAACGGTTAGAACCGGGGAGCTGTTTTTT. This sequence encodes CATSTRTVRTGELFF.

V is TRBV4-1 and J is TRBJ2-7, with 10 bases aligning to TRBD1. This CDR3 is 14 amino acids long. Trimming at V came to 4 bases and at J to 6 bases, leaving 6 bases not matched to a gene. Germline V gene lookup returns CDR1 MGHRA and CDR2 YSYEKL. CDR3 bases: TGCGCCAGCAGCCGGGACAGGGGTTCGAGCGAGCAGTACTTC. Translation: CASSRDRGSSEQYF.

The J gene is TRBJ2-7, the V gene TRBV7-8, with 9 bases fitting TRBD1. Germline CDR1 and CDR2: SGHVS and FQNEAQ. V shed 2 bases and J 5 bases; nucleotides not matched to a gene: 13. CDR3 length: 17 residues. CDR3 sequence: CASSLYLLSTGGDEQYF. CDR3 sequence (DNA): TGTGCCAGCAGCTTATACCTACTATCCACAGGGGGCGACGAGCAGTACTTC.

V and J are TRBV28 and TRBJ1-5, with a tentative D call TRBD1 (6 bases). The CDR3 loop spans 14 amino acids. Germline values: CDR1 MDHEN, CDR2 SYDVKM. V lost 6 bases to trimming and J lost 3 bases, with 12 bases between them. The CDR3 DNA sequence: TGTGCCAGCAGACCTCAGGGGTACAATCAGCCCCAGCATTTT. Protein sequence: CASRPQGYNQPQHF.

The rearrangement links TRBV7-3 to TRBJ2-1; 15 bases line up with TRBD2. CDR3 length equals 17 residues. Germline trimming cut 10 bases from V and 9 bases from J; bases unmatched to any gene: 16. The germline CDR1 and CDR2 sequences are SGHTA and FQGTGA. CDR3 sequence (DNA): TGTGCCACCAGTACCTCCGGGACTAGCGGGGGGCGGGGTGAGCAGTTCTTC. Protein sequence: CATSTSGTSGGRGEQFF.

CDR3 amino acids: CSVSPRSTKNIQYF. The CDR3 coding sequence is TGCAGCGTCTCCCCTAGGAGTACCAAAAACATTCAGTACTTC. The V call is TRBV29-1, the J call TRBJ2-4; D gene uncertain. Trimming took 6 bases from V and 2 from J, leaving 14 bases between them. Germline assignment: CDR1 SQVTM and CDR2 ANQGSEA. CDR3 length equals 14 residues.

The V gene is TRBV7-9, the J gene TRBJ2-7; tentatively, D is TRBD1 (6 bases). The CDR3 is 14 residues long. V was clipped by 5 bases and J by 5 bases, with 16 bases between them. Germline lookup yields CDR1 SEHNR and CDR2 FQNEAQ (reference sequence). CDR3 amino acids: CASSQQGGLDEQYF. DNA of the CDR3: TGTGCCAGCAGCCAACAGGGCGGGTTAGACGAGCAGTACTTC.

The V call is TRBV2, the J call TRBJ2-7, with D possibly matching TRBD1 (6 bases). The V gene's germline CDR1 is SNHLY and CDR2 FYNNEI. The CDR3 loop spans 15 amino acids. Between the trimmed V and J ends, which lost 7 bases and 8 bases, there was a span of 24 bases. The CDR3 region is CASKKTGTPALKQYF. The CDR3 region has the DNA TGTGCCAGCAAAAAGACCGGGACACCGGCCCTCAAGCAGTACTTC.

This chain uses TRBV12-3 or TRBV12-4 with TRBJ2-7; 10 nucleotides line up with TRBD1. The ends lost 5 bases at V and 5 bases at J; junction bases unmatched: 3. This CDR3 spans 13 amino acids. In nucleotides, the CDR3 is TGTGCCAGCAGTCGGGACAGGGGCGACGAGCAGTACTTC. Translated: CASSRDRGDEQYF.

V is TRBV7-8 and J is TRBJ1-2; 8 bases fit TRBD1. Trimming cost V 5 bases and J 3 bases; bases outside gene matches: 2. The CDR3 length is 13 residues. Germline loops: CDR1 SGHVS, CDR2 FQNEAQ. CDR3 in amino acids: CASSRGQDYGYTF. CDR3 coding DNA: TGTGCCAGCAGCCGGGGACAGGACTATGGCTACACCTTC.

The chain links TRBV27 to TRBJ2-1, with TRBD2 identical over 9 bases. This CDR3 has 14 amino acids. The V segment lost 4 bases and the J segment 4 bases; nucleotides outside the gene matches: 2. CDR1 and CDR2 (germline): MNHEY, SMNVEV (reference sequence). CDR3 nucleotide sequence: TGTGCCAGCAGTTCTAGCGGGGAGTACAATGAGCAGTTCTTC. Its protein is CASSSSGEYNEQFF.

The chain recombines TRBV10-1 with TRBJ1-5, with 10 bases matching TRBD1. Germline V CDR1 and CDR2: WNHNN, SYGVQD (reference sequence). V trimming: 3 bases; J trimming: 2 bases; junction bases outside the gene matches: 13. The CDR3 extends over 19 amino acids. As DNA, the CDR3 is TGCGCCAGCAGTGACTTCCATCCCGGGACAGGGGATGGCAATCAGCCCCAGCATTTT. Amino acids: CASSDFHPGTGDGNQPQHF.

The rearrangement joins TRBV5-1 to TRBJ1-2; no clear D. This CDR3 region has 16 residues. Trimming took off 0 bases at V and 1 base at J, with 13 bases between the two ends. The germline V gene has CDR1 SGHRS and CDR2 YFSETQ. CDR3 sequence (DNA): TGCGCCAGCAGCTTGGGACGGGAAAGCCTTAACTATGGCTACACCTTC. Protein sequence: CASSLGRESLNYGYTF.

The chain carries TRBV19 and TRBJ1-6; 8 bases align to TRBD1. Germline V gene sequence: CDR1 LNHDA, CDR2 SQIVND (reference sequence). V lost 6 bases to trimming and J lost 9 bases; unmatched junction nucleotides: 13. The CDR3 loop spans 16 amino acids. The CDR3, as DNA: TGTGCCAGTAGCCTCGGCGGACAGGGAGATGGTTCACCCCTCCACTTT. Amino acids: CASSLGGQGDGSPLHF.